This T cell receptor beta chain was captured by sequencing in a study of vaccination and CD4 T cells after COVID-19. Across the whole study: Participants, all vaccine recipients, received two doses of either BNT162b2 or mRNA-1273. For post-vaccine samples, collection took place a median around 73 days after dose two, ranging from 14 to 241. Median time from COVID diagnosis to post-COVID sampling was 101 days (35 to 161). General observations from the study: From 21 to 38, the median of SARS-CoV-2-reactive clonotypes rose without reaching significance.

This clonotype was seen only once. Its antigen is undetermined. Each CDR3 protein gets one entry after TCRdb re-called the PCR reads with MiXCR. The sample consists of about 36,000 distinct CDR3 sequences, about 35% of them appearing once. Noted time point: late sampling 161 to 241 days after vaccination in three convalescent patients. J gave up 6 bases and V 6 bases, and 2 bases lay outside the gene matches. The CDR3 sequence is 11 residues long. The V gene's germline CDR1 is MNHEY and CDR2 SMNVEV (reference sequence). The sequencing here drew on CD4+ T cells from blood, taken about 7 months after SARS-CoV-2 vaccination. The J gene is TRBJ2-7, the V gene TRBV27, with 7 bases matching TRBD1. The sequence came from a human donor who had recovered from COVID-19. CDR3 DNA sequence: TGTGCCAGCAGGACAGGGCTCGAGCAGTACTTC. Amino acid sequence: CASRTGLEQYF.